This T cell receptor beta chain was documented in a study of blood T cells in healthy people across ages. From germline, CDR1 is SGHTA and CDR2 FQGNSA. V was pared by 6 bases and J by 3 bases, with 11 bases of the junction left unmatched. The CDR3 consists of 15 residues. This clonotype was recorded once. The target antigen is unknown. Primed by a sample-barcoded 5' primer and a J-beta primer mix, a second PCR proceeded for roughly 7 to 12 cycles. TCRdb reprocessed the 5' RACE reads via MiXCR and lists one record per CDR3 protein. The sample has fewer than 700,000 distinct CDR3 sequences, roughly 48% seen once; the top ten hold roughly 25%. Study observations and caveats: Both higher diversity and more naive CD4+ cells marked long-lived donors when set against aged donors.

This receptor was identified in a man older than 75 in good health. The specimen sequenced was blood. The rearrangement links TRBV7-2 to TRBJ2-7; 7 positions agree with TRBD1. CDR3 sequence reads: CASRPDDRANYEQYF. In DNA, the CDR3 is TGTGCCAGCAGACCCGACGACAGGGCCAACTACGAGCAGTACTTC.